This TCR beta chain was recovered during a study of shared clonotypes between healthy human individuals. CDR3 length: 15 amino acids. Unmatched junction bases numbered 7, after V lost 5 bases and J lost 5 bases. Germline CDR1 reads SGHAT; CDR2 reads FQNNGV. Some clones are missing from TCRdb's copy, which holds only in-frame ones; the method was immunoSEQ multiplex PCR. The sample includes approximately 1,500,000 clones, about 98% of them seen just once. The source material was naive CD4+ T cells sorted from blood. As to subset: CD45RA+ positively selected. The TCR sequence derives from a man aged 25 to 40 in good health. The chain is built from TRBV11-2 and TRBJ2-2; 8 bases align to TRBD1. CDR3 DNA sequence: TGTGCCAGCAGCAAAGACAGGGGTTGGACCGGGGAGCTGTTTTTT. Protein product: CASSKDRGWTGELFF. The full variable domain, rest sourced from reference TRBV11-2 and TRBJ2-2, is EAGVAQSPRYKIIEKRQSVAFWCNPISGHATLYWYQQILGQGPKLLIQFQNNGVVDDSQLPKDRFSAERLKGVDSTLKIQPAKLEDSAVYLCASSKDRGWTGELFFGEGSRLTVL.